This TCR beta chain was obtained from a study of cytomegalovirus exposure and HLA in healthy donors. Primers included in the PCR were 60 Vbeta and 13 Jbeta primers. Assay: immunoSEQ multiplex PCR; the TCRdb copy retains only in-frame clones and omits some. The data hold 55,000 to 75,000 clones, with around 74% observed a single time. Germline lookup yields CDR1 MNHEY and CDR2 SVGAGI. With V trimmed by 2 bases and J by 3 bases, 4 bases remained unmatched. This CDR3 is 14 amino acids long. The TCR originated in a human donor in good health. Sequencing input: PBMCs. The chain has TRBV6-5 and TRBJ2-7, with TRBD1 matching over 7 bases. Here the CDR3 reads CASSYGTDFYEQYF. The CDR3 DNA sequence: TGTGCCAGCAGTTACGGGACAGATTTCTACGAGCAGTACTTC.